These 17 T cell receptor beta chains came from one sample sequenced in a study of blood T cell repertoires in COVID-19. Assay used: immunoSEQ multiplex PCR; TCRdb lists only in-frame clones, some missing. The repertoire holds 2,500 to 4,000 clones, with around 93% as singletons. Sequencing used peripheral blood. These receptors originate from a human donor in a cohort sampled during active COVID-19.

This clone appeared a single time. The J gene is TRBJ2-1, the V gene TRBV11-2; the match to TRBD2 covers 10 bases. The CDR3 covers 18 residues. Germline-derived CDR1 and CDR2 are SGHAT and FQNNGV. J gave up 7 bases and V 5 bases, and 17 bases lay outside the gene matches. The CDR3 here is CASSPRFGLAATGNEQFF. The DNA of the CDR3 is TGTGCCAGCAGCCCTCGGTTCGGACTAGCGGCCACGGGGAATGAGCAGTTCTTC.

The gene calls are TRBV7-9 and TRBJ1-5, with D hard to call. V was pared by 5 bases and J by 0 bases, with 17 bases between. Germline V gene sequence: CDR1 SEHNR, CDR2 FQNEAQ (reference sequence). This CDR3 contains 17 residues. The CDR3: CASSRSVGGNSNQPQHF. The CDR3 DNA reads TGTGCCAGCAGCCGATCTGTAGGAGGTAATAGCAATCAGCCCCAGCATTTT. Full variable domain (outside the CDR3, taken from reference TRBV7-9 and TRBJ1-5): DTGVSQNPRHKITKRGQNVTFRCDPISEHNRLYWYRQTLGQGPEFLTYFQNEAQLEKSRLLSDRFSAERPKGSFSTLEIQRTEQGDSAMYLCASSRSVGGNSNQPQHFGDGTRLSIL.

The rearrangement uses TRBV28 and TRBJ1-1; D perhaps matches TRBD1 (5 bases). The V and J ends lost 8 bases and 5 bases respectively, with 12 bases between them. CDR1 MDHEN and CDR2 SYDVKM come from the germline V gene. The CDR3 consists of 12 residues. CDR3 DNA: TGTGCCAGCCTCAGACAGAGAACTGAAGCTTTCTTT. Protein product: CASLRQRTEAFF. Supplemented by reference TRBV28 and TRBJ1-1, the full variable domain reads DVKVTQSSRYLVKRTGEKVFLECVQDMDHENMFWYRQDPGLGLRLIYFSYDVKMKEKGDIPEGYSVSREKKERFSLILESASTNQTSMYLCASLRQRTEAFFGQGTRLTVV.

This clone was counted a single time. The J gene is TRBJ2-3, the V gene TRBV14; 12 bases match TRBD2. V dropped 3 bases and J dropped 5; count of bases not matched to a gene: 3. CDR3 length: 15 residues. In germline, CDR1 is SGHDN, CDR2 FVKESK. CDR3 amino acids: CASSQWTSGIDTQYF. The CDR3 DNA sequence: TGTGCCAGCAGCCAGTGGACTAGCGGGATAGATACGCAGTATTTT.

The chain has TRBV3-1 (or the pseudogene TRBV3-2) and TRBJ2-1, with 8 nucleotides matching TRBD2. This CDR3 has 16 residues. Germline V CDR1 and CDR2: LGHDT, YNNKEL (reference sequence). V trimming: 0 bases; J trimming: 8 bases; junction bases outside the gene matches: 9. The CDR3 is CASSQDVSGGSYEQFF. The CDR3 DNA reads as TGTGCCAGCAGCCAAGATGTGAGCGGGGGTTCCTATGAGCAGTTCTTC.

In this sample, this clone turned up once. The gene calls are TRBV5-1 and TRBJ2-7; D is possibly TRBD1 (6 bases). V shed 4 bases and J shed 3 bases, with 17 bases lying between them. CDR1 and CDR2 (germline): SGHRS, YFSETQ. This CDR3 comprises 15 residues. DNA for the CDR3: TGCGCCAGCAGCAACGACAGGTTCCCGGACTACGAGCAGTACTTC. It is translated as CASSNDRFPDYEQYF.

The chain is built from TRBV4-1 and TRBJ2-7; 8 bases align to TRBD1. J gave up 4 bases and V 4 bases, and 6 bases lay outside the gene matches. Germline CDR1 MGHRA, CDR2 YSYEKL. The CDR3 consists of 14 residues. The CDR3 DNA reads as TGCGCCAGCAGCCGTCCGGGACAGGATTACGAGCAGTACTTC. Protein: CASSRPGQDYEQYF.

V is TRBV4-2 and J is TRBJ2-5, with D possibly being TRBD2 (6 bases). CDR1 is LGHNA, CDR2 YNFKEQ, per germline. The CDR3 has 12 amino acids. Trimming removed 4 bases at V and 5 bases at J, with 8 bases between. CDR3 sequence: CASSPGGETQYF. DNA of the CDR3: TGTGCCAGCAGCCCCGGGGGTGAGACCCAGTACTTC.

The chain uses TRBV27 and TRBJ1-6; TRBD1 aligns across 8 bases. Germline CDR1 MNHEY, CDR2 SMNVEV (reference sequence). The V and J ends lost 0 bases and 10 bases, in that order; junction bases with no gene match: 5. The CDR3 is made up of 15 amino acids. CDR3 in DNA: TGTGCCAGCAGTTTATCTAACAGGGGGGGATCACCCCTCCACTTT. This codes for CASSLSNRGGSPLHF.

V is TRBV28 and J is TRBJ2-1; a possible D gene is TRBD2 (5 bases). The CDR3 contains 13 residues. The germline gives CDR1 MDHEN, CDR2 SYDVKM. Trimming pared 7 bases from V and 5 bases from J, leaving 12 bases between. In nucleotides, the CDR3 is TGTGCCAGCAACCAGCGGATTAACAATGAGCAGTTCTTC. Protein product: CASNQRINNEQFF.

The CDR3 region has the DNA TGTGCCAGCAGTTTACTGGGACTAGCCCCGAGGGATACGCAGTATTTT. This codes for CASSLLGLAPRDTQYF. V and J are TRBV27 and TRBJ2-3, with 9 positions matching TRBD2. The CDR3 loop spans 16 amino acids. Unmatched junction bases numbered 9, after V lost 2 bases and J lost 6 bases. In germline, CDR1 is MNHEY, CDR2 SMNVEV (reference sequence).

The gene calls are TRBV4-1 and TRBJ2-7; a weak D match, TRBD2 (5 bases). V dropped 4 bases and J dropped 4 bases, with 14 bases sitting between them. Per the germline V gene, CDR1 is MGHRA and CDR2 is YSYEKL. The CDR3 runs 14 residues. In DNA form, the CDR3 reads TGCGCCAGCAGCCCCCGACTTAGCGATTACGAGCAGTACTTC. The encoded protein is CASSPRLSDYEQYF.

This clone was recorded only once. The chain links TRBV4-2 to TRBJ2-3, with D possibly TRBD1 on 5 matching bases. The CDR3 has 16 amino acids. Germline loops: CDR1 LGHNA, CDR2 YNFKEQ. The V end was cut by 1 base, the J end by 1 base, with 12 bases between. This CDR3 is CASSQGLFRGTDTQYF. DNA for the CDR3: TGTGCCAGCAGCCAAGGTCTCTTCAGGGGCACAGATACGCAGTATTTT.

Written as DNA, the CDR3 is TGTGCCAGCAGCCAAGGGGCTATTCGGGAGACCCAGTACTTC. Protein sequence: CASSQGAIRETQYF. V is TRBV11-2 and J is TRBJ2-5; a weak D match, TRBD1 (5 bases). The germline gives CDR1 SGHAT, CDR2 FQNNGV. This CDR3 is 14 amino acids long. Trimming pared 5 bases from V and 5 bases from J, leaving 15 bases between.

The rearrangement uses TRBV4-1 and TRBJ1-1; D possibly corresponds to TRBD1 (5 bases). V lost 5 bases to trimming and J lost 3 bases, with 16 bases between them. The V gene's germline CDR1 is MGHRA and CDR2 YSYEKL. This CDR3 contains 15 residues. Here the CDR3 DNA reads TGCGCCAGCAGCTCCCCCGGGGGAGAGGACACTGAAGCTTTCTTT. Encoded protein: CASSSPGGEDTEAFF.

This clone was counted a few times. The CDR3: CASSYSDRSGYTF. In DNA, the CDR3 is TGTGCCAGCAGTTACTCGGACAGGTCGGGCTACACCTTC. The chain links TRBV6-6 to TRBJ1-2, with 7 bases aligning to TRBD1. The germline V gene encodes CDR1 MNHNY and CDR2 SVGAGI (reference sequence). V lost 0 bases to trimming and J lost 8 bases; unmatched junction nucleotides: 3. There are 13 residues in the CDR3.

The count of this clone is one. The chain carries TRBV5-4 and TRBJ2-7, with TRBD1 identical over 9 bases. The length of the CDR3 is 15 residues. The V gene end was trimmed by 3 bases and the J gene end by 5 bases; junction bases not matched to a gene: 9. In germline, CDR1 is SGHNT, CDR2 YYREEE (reference sequence). The CDR3 reads CASSSGTGYRNEQYF. CDR3 bases: TGTGCCAGCAGCTCTGGGACAGGGTACCGTAACGAGCAGTACTTC.